This T cell receptor beta chain derives from a study of shared clonotypes between healthy human individuals. Study findings and constraints: A handful of donors showed sharing of roughly 5% of naive CD4 clonotypes.

In regard to this clone: Its antigen is not known.

Trimming shortened V by 2 bases and J by 3 bases, and 14 bases separated the two germline ends. The CDR3 totals 15 residues. Looked up from germline, CDR1 is MGHRA and CDR2 is YSYEKL. Assay used: immunoSEQ multiplex PCR; TCRdb lists only in-frame clones, some missing. This sample yields 650,000 to 800,000 clones, of which 72% are seen a single time; approximately 1.7% belongs to the top ten. The sequence came from a woman in her 30s in good health. This chain joins TRBV4-1 and TRBJ2-7; D is perhaps TRBD1 or TRBD2 (5 bases each). The sample comprised memory CD4+ T cells sorted from blood. Sample subset: CD45RA-negative fraction. The CDR3 DNA reads TGCGCCAGCAGCCAACTCCCGGGACGCAACTACGAGCAGTACTTC. This sequence encodes CASSQLPGRNYEQYF.